This T cell receptor beta chain was observed in a study of CD8 T cells in ankylosing spondylitis. This clonotype was recorded at least ten times. The antigen remains undetermined. Germline V gene sequence: CDR1 SGHVS, CDR2 FQNEAQ. The V end lost 1 base, the J end lost 2 bases, and 6 bases lay between the germline ends. The CDR3 runs 13 residues. Findings of the study overall: Clones tied to disease were said to be significantly enriched in matched ankylosing spondylitis synovial fluid. Reactive arthritis synovial fluid and blood previously showed some of these motif variants.

Each TCR beta library was made by quantitative 5'-RACE that incorporated molecular barcodes. TCRdb redid the calling of the 5' RACE reads with MiXCR, one entry per CDR3 protein. The table lists 200,000 or so distinct CDR3 sequences, under 15% of them singletons, with approximately 10% in the top ten. Sequencing was done on a sample of blood, either unsorted or a sorted T cell fraction (not recorded which). The source of this sequence is a female donor with ankylosing spondylitis or in good health (not recorded which). The genes are TRBV7-8 and TRBJ2-7, with D unclear. The DNA for the CDR3 is TGTGCCAGCAGCTTAGGGGTCGCCTACGAGCAGTACTTC. Encoded protein: CASSLGVAYEQYF.